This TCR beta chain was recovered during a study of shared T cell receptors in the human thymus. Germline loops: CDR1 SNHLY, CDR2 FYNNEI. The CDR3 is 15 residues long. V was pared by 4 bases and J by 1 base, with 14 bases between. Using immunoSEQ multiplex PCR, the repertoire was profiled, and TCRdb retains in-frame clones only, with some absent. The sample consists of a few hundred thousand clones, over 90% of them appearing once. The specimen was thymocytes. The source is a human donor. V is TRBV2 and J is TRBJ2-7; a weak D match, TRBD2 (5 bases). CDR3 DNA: TGTGCCAGCAGTGTTGACTACTTGGTTTCCTACGAGCAGTACTTC. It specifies CASSVDYLVSYEQYF.